This T cell receptor beta chain was captured in a study of B cell selection in AIRE deficiency. Under the authors' procedure: Patients' conventional T cells yielded roughly 9.9x10^4 distinct TCRbeta sequences; donors' 13.4x10^4. TCRdb keeps only in-frame clones here, not all; method: immunoSEQ multiplex PCR. That table gives V, J and clone size, and the DNA gave D and trimming. The sample lists fewer than 30,000 clones, about 96% occurring once. Conventional CD4 T cells were sorted as CD4+CD127+ cells. General study points: Only 9.3% of around 3,800 shared Treg sequences were patient-specific; 30% to 40% healthy-specific. Shorter CDR3s marked shared Treg sequences, biased toward few non-templated insertions. About 30.6% of healthy-donor shared Treg TCRbeta sequences appeared in patient Tconv cells.

Germline V gene lookup returns CDR1 MNHGY and CDR2 SVAAGI. The V gene lost 3 bases and the J gene lost 4 bases, with 13 bases spanning the gap. CDR3 length: 15 residues. With regard to this clone: Its antigen is still unknown.

The clonotype originates from a human donor in good health. The rearrangement joins TRBV6-9 to TRBJ1-5; no firm D call. Material for sequencing was CD4+CD127+ conventional T cells sorted from PBMCs. Here the CDR3 DNA reads TGTGCCAGCAGTTACTCGATCTCCGCTAATCAGCCCCAGCATTTT. Amino acid sequence: CASSYSISANQPQHF.